The 30 T cell receptor beta chains below come from one sample, sequenced in a study of shared clonotypes between healthy human individuals. The method was immunoSEQ multiplex PCR; TCRdb's version includes in-frame clones alone and lacks a portion of them. Of 2,100,000 or so clones in the sample, under 97% were seen once. The specimen sequenced was naive CD4+ T cells sorted from blood. Sample subset: CD45RA+ positively selected. All receptors derive from a man aged 18 to 30 in good health.

Concerning this clone itself: The sample has other DNA sequences that encode this CDR3 too. The chain employs TRBV7-2 and TRBJ1-1; possibly TRBD1 for D (6 bases). The germline CDR1 and CDR2 sequences are SGHTA and FQGNSA. V was shortened by 2 bases and J by 5 bases, with 9 bases between the two germline ends. The CDR3 contains 13 residues. This CDR3 is CASSLKRGTEAFF. The CDR3, as DNA: TGTGCCAGCAGCTTAAAGAGGGGGACTGAAGCTTTCTTT.

The chain uses TRBV5-4 and TRBJ2-1; TRBD2 matches at 10 bases. V lost 0 bases, J lost 9 bases, and 6 bases stayed unmatched. CDR1 and CDR2 from the germline V gene are SGHNT and YYREEE (reference sequence). The CDR3 has 15 amino acids. CDR3 DNA sequence: TGTGCCAGCAGCTTGGCCGAGCGGGGGGGCACTGAGCAGTTCTTC. Amino acid sequence: CASSLAERGGTEQFF.

The V and J genes are TRBV5-1 and TRBJ2-5; D is ambiguous. The CDR3 covers 16 residues. Germline CDR1 is SGHRS and CDR2 is YFSETQ. Trimming removed 7 bases from V and 2 bases from J, with 21 bases in between. The CDR3: CASSLFGAPTQETQYF. CDR3 nucleotides: TGCGCCAGCTCACTTTTCGGAGCGCCCACTCAAGAGACCCAGTACTTC.

The chain combines TRBV18 with TRBJ2-3; tentative D call: TRBD2 (6 bases). Germline V lookup: CDR1 KGHSH, CDR2 LQKENI. CDR3 length equals 13 residues. Trimming pared 6 bases from V and 6 bases from J, leaving 13 bases between. The CDR3 DNA reads TGTGCCAGCTCGGTGACTAGTAAGGATACGCAGTATTTT. Translation gives CASSVTSKDTQYF.

J is TRBJ1-4 and V is TRBV5-1; TRBD1 is a possible D gene (6 bases). The CDR3 runs 16 residues. The V end lost 0 bases, the J end lost 4 bases, and 13 bases lay between the germline ends. Germline CDR1 and CDR2: SGHRS and YFSETQ. CDR3 residues: CASSLVGGGYNEKLFF. DNA for the CDR3: TGCGCCAGCAGCTTGGTGGGGGGCGGATATAATGAAAAACTGTTTTTT.

The chain recombines TRBV19 with TRBJ1-1; 7 nucleotides align to TRBD1. Germline CDR1 is LNHDA and CDR2 is SQIVND (reference sequence). V shed 4 bases and J 7 bases; nucleotides not matched to a gene: 12. This CDR3 spans 15 amino acids. The CDR3 DNA reads as TGTGCCAGTAGTACCCCCTCCGGTGGGACAGATGAAGCTTTCTTT. This encodes CASSTPSGGTDEAFF. Drawing the rest from reference TRBV19 and TRBJ1-1, the complete variable domain is DGGITQSPKYLFRKEGQNVTLSCEQNLNHDAMYWYRQDPGQGLRLIYYSQIVNDFQKGDIAEGYSVSREKKESFPLTVTSAQKNPTAFYLCASSTPSGGTDEAFFGQGTRLTVV.

V and J are TRBV4-1 and TRBJ2-7; 12 bases are shared with TRBD2. This CDR3 is built from 16 residues. The trim removed 4 bases at V and 5 bases at J, leaving 9 bases unmatched. CDR1 and CDR2 (germline): MGHRA, YSYEKL. CDR3 amino acids: CASSPLGLAGMNEQYF. In nucleotides, the CDR3 is TGCGCCAGCAGCCCCCTCGGACTAGCGGGGATGAACGAGCAGTACTTC.

The rearrangement links TRBV12-2 to TRBJ1-1. TRBV12-2 is classified as a pseudogene. CDR3 length equals 19 residues. Here the CDR3 reads CASRSSSGDSEGLNTEAFF. CDR3 nucleotides: TGTGCAAGTCGCTCCTCCAGCGGGGACAGCGAGGGCCTGAACACTGAAGCTTTCTTT.

The DNA for the CDR3 is TGCGCCAGCAGTATGAGCTCTGGGGCCAACGTCCTGACTTTC. This codes for CASSMSSGANVLTF. The chain has TRBV10-2 and TRBJ2-6; D is unclear. V was trimmed by 5 bases and J by 0 bases, leaving 5 bases between them. The length of the CDR3 is 14 residues. CDR1 and CDR2 from the germline V gene are WSHSY and SAAADI.

The genes are TRBV10-1 and TRBJ2-1; D call uncertain. CDR3 length: 13 amino acids. Trimming removed 3 bases at V and 4 bases at J, with 7 bases between. Germline CDR1 reads WNHNN; CDR2 reads SYGVQD (reference sequence). In DNA, the CDR3 is TGCGCCAGCAGTGAAAACAGATACAATGAGCAGTTCTTC. This encodes CASSENRYNEQFF.

The chain carries TRBV28 and TRBJ2-3; TRBD2 is a possible D gene (5 bases). Germline V gives CDR1 MDHEN, CDR2 SYDVKM. CDR3 length: 15 residues. V was trimmed by 5 bases and J by 1 base, leaving 13 bases between them. The CDR3 region is CASSHPRTGTDTQYF. CDR3 DNA sequence: TGTGCCAGCAGTCACCCCCGGACTGGCACAGATACGCAGTATTTT.

Here the CDR3 reads CASSRHPVTAYEQYF. The CDR3 bases are TGTGCCAGCAGTCGCCACCCGGTCACAGCCTACGAGCAGTACTTC. V and J are TRBV28 and TRBJ2-7; D not resolved. The ends were cut back, 5 bases at V and 2 bases at J, with 16 bases in the middle. The CDR3 loop spans 15 amino acids. From germline, CDR1 is MDHEN and CDR2 SYDVKM.

This clone has just one count. V gene TRBV19 combines with J gene TRBJ2-3; perhaps TRBD1 as D (6 bases). Looked up from germline, CDR1 is LNHDA and CDR2 is SQIVND (reference sequence). V was shortened by 5 bases and J by 0 bases, with 12 bases between the two germline ends. This CDR3 comprises 15 residues. The CDR3 reads CASSDDRSSTDTQYF. In DNA form, the CDR3 reads TGTGCCAGTAGTGATGACAGGTCTAGCACAGATACGCAGTATTTT.

This clone has a single count. This chain links TRBV5-1 with TRBJ2-1; D ambiguous. With 4 bases removed from V and 0 bases from J, the gap between germline ends came to 8 bases. The CDR3 covers 14 residues. Germline V gene sequence: CDR1 SGHRS, CDR2 YFSETQ. The CDR3 nucleotides are TGCGCCAGCAGCGTAGTGAGCTCCTACAATGAGCAGTTCTTC. Its translation is CASSVVSSYNEQFF.

The chain combines TRBV11-2 with TRBJ2-7; 7 positions match TRBD1. The CDR3 sequence is 15 residues long. Trimming at V came to 2 bases and at J to 0 bases, leaving 4 bases not matched to a gene. Germline lookup yields CDR1 SGHAT and CDR2 FQNNGV. CDR3 in amino acids: CASSLFDRVSYEQYF. The CDR3 DNA sequence: TGTGCCAGCAGCTTATTCGACAGGGTCTCCTACGAGCAGTACTTC.

V is TRBV2 and J is TRBJ2-7; either TRBD1 or TRBD2 may fit D (5 bases each). Germline values: CDR1 SNHLY, CDR2 FYNNEI. The CDR3 is 13 residues long. The V end was cut by 7 bases, the J end by 4 bases, with 14 bases between. The CDR3 is CASTLDGGYEQYF. The CDR3 nucleotides are TGTGCCAGCACCTTGGATGGGGGTTACGAGCAGTACTTC.

The J gene is TRBJ2-7, the V gene TRBV18, with D possibly TRBD1 on 7 matching bases. The CDR3 runs 13 residues. The ends were cut back, 4 bases at V and 4 bases at J, with 11 bases in the middle. Germline V gene lookup returns CDR1 KGHSH and CDR2 LQKENI. Here the CDR3 reads CASSRRGTYEQYF. DNA of the CDR3: TGTGCCAGCTCACGCAGGGGGACTTACGAGCAGTACTTC.

This sequence joins TRBV6-5 and TRBJ1-1, with 7 bases identical to TRBD1. J lost 1 base, V lost 7 bases, and 3 bases had no gene match. Germline CDR1 and CDR2: MNHEY and SVGAGI. The CDR3 contains 13 residues. The DNA for the CDR3 is TGTGCCAGCATTCGACAGGGGAACACTGAAGCTTTCTTT. Translating it yields CASIRQGNTEAFF.

On this clone itself: Other DNA sequences in the sample encode the same CDR3. The chain combines TRBV18 with TRBJ1-1; no reliable D call. The V gene lost 3 bases and the J gene lost 1 base, with 6 bases spanning the gap. The length of the CDR3 is 13 residues. Germline loops: CDR1 KGHSH, CDR2 LQKENI. DNA of the CDR3: TGTGCCAGCTCACCGGGTGGGAACACTGAAGCTTTCTTT. Translating it yields CASSPGGNTEAFF.

The rearrangement joins TRBV28 to TRBJ2-5, with TRBD1 matching 11 bases. The CDR3 runs to 16 residues. V lost 5 bases, J lost 5 bases, and 10 bases stayed unmatched. Germline V gene lookup returns CDR1 MDHEN and CDR2 SYDVKM. The CDR3 spells CASSTPGQGGTETQYF. CDR3 in DNA: TGTGCCAGCAGTACTCCGGGACAGGGGGGGACGGAGACCCAGTACTTC.

This chain uses TRBV9 with TRBJ2-1, with TRBD2 matching 8 bases. The CDR3 has 15 residues. With 2 bases clipped from V and 5 bases from J, the junction kept 6 bases outside the gene matches. CDR1 SGDLS and CDR2 YYNGEE come from the germline V gene. As DNA, the CDR3 is TGTGCCAGCAGCGTGGCCCAACTAGCGGACAATGAGCAGTTCTTC. It yields the protein CASSVAQLADNEQFF.

V is TRBV28 and J is TRBJ1-1, with 8 positions matching TRBD1. CDR3 length: 14 amino acids. The V gene's germline CDR1 is MDHEN and CDR2 SYDVKM. The junction had 10 bases not matched to a gene; V was cut back by 5 bases and J by 8 bases. Here the CDR3 reads CASSSFDRGFEAFF. DNA of the CDR3: TGTGCCAGCAGTAGTTTTGACAGGGGATTCGAAGCTTTCTTT.

V gene TRBV7-6 combines with J gene TRBJ2-1, with TRBD2 as a possible D gene (6 bases). This CDR3 is built from 16 residues. The ends were cut back, 5 bases at V and 6 bases at J, with 20 bases in the middle. Germline V lookup: CDR1 SGHVS, CDR2 FNYEAQ. Here the CDR3 DNA reads TGTGCCAGCAGCCTCACCGCTGGACTACCCATCAATGAGCAGTTCTTC. Translation gives CASSLTAGLPINEQFF.

The rearrangement uses TRBV7-2 and TRBJ1-1; no reliable D call. This CDR3 contains 12 residues. Germline-derived CDR1 and CDR2 are SGHTA and FQGNSA. Trimming removed 1 base from V and 4 bases from J, with 4 bases in between. The CDR3 bases are TGTGCCAGCAGCTTAGACTTCACTGAAGCTTTCTTT. It encodes CASSLDFTEAFF.

V gene TRBV18 combines with J gene TRBJ2-1, with TRBD2 identical over 13 bases. Germline CDR1 is KGHSH and CDR2 is LQKENI. The CDR3 runs 17 residues. V lost 4 bases, J lost 2 bases, and 5 bases stayed unmatched. In DNA form, the CDR3 reads TGTGCCAGCTCACTTTCCGGGACTAGCGGGGCCTACAATGAGCAGTTCTTC. It codes for CASSLSGTSGAYNEQFF.

A single count supports this clone. V usage is TRBV6-5 and J usage is TRBJ1-2; D uncertain. With 0 bases removed from V and 7 bases from J, the gap between germline ends came to 9 bases. Germline lookup yields CDR1 MNHEY and CDR2 SVGAGI. The CDR3 runs 13 residues. CDR3 protein: CASSYSRESGYTF. CDR3 in DNA: TGTGCCAGCAGTTACTCGCGGGAATCTGGCTACACCTTC.

Comment on this clone: The same CDR3 is also encoded by other DNA sequences in this sample. The rearrangement uses TRBV19 and TRBJ2-7; 10 nucleotides align to TRBD2. Germline CDR1 is LNHDA and CDR2 is SQIVND (reference sequence). V shed 4 bases and J 0 bases; nucleotides not matched to a gene: 3. CDR3 length: 15 residues. Here the CDR3 DNA reads TGTGCCAGTAGTACCTTAGCGGGAGGCTCCTACGAGCAGTACTTC. As protein: CASSTLAGGSYEQYF. The variable domain in full, completed from reference TRBV19 and TRBJ2-7, reads DGGITQSPKYLFRKEGQNVTLSCEQNLNHDAMYWYRQDPGQGLRLIYYSQIVNDFQKGDIAEGYSVSREKKESFPLTVTSAQKNPTAFYLCASSTLAGGSYEQYFGPGTRLTVT.

Only one count was recorded for this clone. The rearrangement joins TRBV28 to TRBJ2-5, with D perhaps TRBD1 or TRBD2 (5 bases each). The CDR3 totals 14 residues. Trimming pared 5 bases from V and 5 bases from J, leaving 15 bases between. CDR1 is MDHEN and CDR2 is SYDVKM in the germline V gene. CDR3 DNA: TGTGCCAGCAGTACCGGGACCACGATGGAGACCCAGTACTTC. Amino acids: CASSTGTTMETQYF. The whole variable domain, filled in from reference TRBV28 and TRBJ2-5, reads DVKVTQSSRYLVKRTGEKVFLECVQDMDHENMFWYRQDPGLGLRLIYFSYDVKMKEKGDIPEGYSVSREKKERFSLILESASTNQTSMYLCASSTGTTMETQYFGPGTRLLVL.

The J gene is TRBJ1-6, the V gene TRBV5-1; perhaps TRBD1 as D (5 bases). CDR3 size: 15 residues. Germline assignment: CDR1 SGHRS and CDR2 YFSETQ. V shed 4 bases and J shed 0 bases, with 8 bases lying between them. For the CDR3, the DNA is TGCGCCAGCAGCCTCCAGGGCTCCTATAATTCACCCCTCCACTTT. Translation gives CASSLQGSYNSPLHF.

The chain combines TRBV27 with TRBJ1-5; maybe TRBD1 (6 bases). This CDR3 has 16 residues. V was shortened by 7 bases and J by 5 bases, with 21 bases between the two germline ends. Germline CDR1 reads MNHEY; CDR2 reads SMNVEV (reference sequence). The CDR3 DNA sequence: TGTGCCAGCAAACTTCGGGAGTCGGACAGCTATCAGCCCCAGCATTTT. Its protein product is CASKLRESDSYQPQHF.